Listed below are T cell receptor beta chains from one sample, sequenced in a study of tumor T cells in aggressive B-cell lymphoma. TCRdb keeps only in-frame clones here, not all; method: immunoSEQ multiplex PCR. The table includes 3,000 or so clones, around 90% detected once. Sample: tumor tissue. Receptors were obtained from an adult with diffuse large B cell lymphoma. Both conserved end residues are part of each CDR3. The D gene is left open where the match is weak. Rows give clone size only sometimes, using once, few, many, or a class for an expanded clone.

V gene: TRBV7-6; clone size: -; D gene: TRBD2; J gene: TRBJ2-5; CDR3 length: 16; CDR3 protein: CASSPRLAGGPETQYF; CDR3 DNA: TGTGCCAGCAGCCCCCGACTAGCGGGGGGCCCAGAGACCCAGTACTTC
V gene: TRBV29-1; clone size: -; D gene: -; J gene: TRBJ1-2; CDR3 length: 11; CDR3 protein: CSVEQGIGYTF; CDR3 DNA: TGCAGCGTTGAGCAGGGGATCGGCTACACCTTC
V gene: TRBV6-6; clone size: -; D gene: TRBD1; J gene: TRBJ1-1; CDR3 length: 16; CDR3 protein: CASSYLQGQGGTEAFF; CDR3 DNA: TGTGCCAGCAGTTACCTCCAAGGACAGGGAGGCACTGAAGCTTTCTTT
V gene: TRBV19; clone size: -; D gene: -; J gene: TRBJ1-5; CDR3 length: 14; CDR3 protein: CASSIGQSNQPQHF; CDR3 DNA: TGTGCCAGTAGTATCGGACAGAGCAATCAGCCCCAGCATTTT
V gene: TRBV7-6; clone size: -; D gene: -; J gene: TRBJ1-5; CDR3 length: 16; CDR3 protein: CASSLAPNRVNQPQHF; CDR3 DNA: TGTGCCAGCAGCTTAGCGCCAAACAGGGTCAATCAGCCCCAGCATTTT
V gene: TRBV5-4; clone size: -; D gene: -; J gene: TRBJ2-2; CDR3 length: 16; CDR3 protein: CASSLAPGVNTGELFF; CDR3 DNA: TGTGCCAGCAGCTTGGCCCCCGGGGTTAACACCGGGGAGCTGTTTTTT
V gene: TRBV28; clone size: -; D gene: TRBD1; J gene: TRBJ2-7; CDR3 length: 13; CDR3 protein: CASRRQGGHEQYF; CDR3 DNA: TGTGCCAGCAGGCGACAGGGTGGTCACGAGCAGTACTTC
V gene: TRBV28; clone size: -; D gene: TRBD2; J gene: TRBJ2-2; CDR3 length: 17; CDR3 protein: CASSHPPSGRDTGELFF; CDR3 DNA: TGTGCCAGCAGTCACCCTCCTAGCGGGAGGGATACCGGGGAGCTGTTTTTT
V gene: TRBV5-4; clone size: -; D gene: -; J gene: TRBJ1-2; CDR3 length: 15; CDR3 protein: CASSLGEPPLYGYTF; CDR3 DNA: TGTGCCAGCAGCTTGGGGGAGCCGCCCCTCTATGGCTACACCTTC
V gene: TRBV4-2; clone size: -; D gene: -; J gene: TRBJ2-2; CDR3 length: 17; CDR3 protein: CASSQFNGGANTGELFF; CDR3 DNA: TGTGCCAGCAGCCAATTCAACGGCGGGGCGAACACCGGGGAGCTGTTTTTT
V gene: TRBV2; clone size: -; D gene: TRBD1; J gene: TRBJ2-2; CDR3 length: 13; CDR3 protein: CATTGGAAGELFF; CDR3 DNA: TGTGCCACCACAGGGGGCGCGGCCGGGGAGCTGTTTTTT
V gene: TRBV5-4; clone size: -; D gene: -; J gene: TRBJ1-1; CDR3 length: 12; CDR3 protein: CASSLGRDEAFF; CDR3 DNA: TGTGCCAGCAGCTTGGGGAGGGACGAAGCTTTCTTT
V gene: TRBV7-2; clone size: -; D gene: -; J gene: TRBJ1-4; CDR3 length: 15; CDR3 protein: CASSTAGQFNEKLFF; CDR3 DNA: TGTGCCAGCAGCACCGCAGGGCAGTTTAATGAAAAACTGTTTTTT
V gene: TRBV7-9; clone size: -; D gene: -; J gene: TRBJ1-4; CDR3 length: 15; CDR3 protein: CASSLVGATNEKLFF; CDR3 DNA: TGTGCCAGCAGCCTTGTCGGGGCAACTAATGAAAAACTGTTTTTT
V gene: TRBV30; clone size: -; D gene: -; J gene: TRBJ1-2; CDR3 length: 13; CDR3 protein: CAYVQGTNYGYTF; CDR3 DNA: TGTGCCTACGTACAGGGTACGAACTATGGCTACACCTTC
V gene: TRBV6-1; clone size: once; D gene: TRBD2; J gene: TRBJ2-1; CDR3 length: 15; CDR3 protein: CASSPLAGGVDEQFF; CDR3 DNA: TGTGCCAGCAGCCCACTAGCGGGAGGAGTCGATGAGCAGTTCTTC